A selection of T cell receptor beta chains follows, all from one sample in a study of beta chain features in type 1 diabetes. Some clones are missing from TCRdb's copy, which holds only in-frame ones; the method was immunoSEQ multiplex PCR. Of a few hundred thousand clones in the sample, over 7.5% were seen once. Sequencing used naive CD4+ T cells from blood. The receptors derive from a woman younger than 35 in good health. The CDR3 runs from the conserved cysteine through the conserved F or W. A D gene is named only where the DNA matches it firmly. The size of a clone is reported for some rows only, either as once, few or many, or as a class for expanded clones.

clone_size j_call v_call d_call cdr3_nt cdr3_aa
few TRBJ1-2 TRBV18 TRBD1 TGTGCCAGCTCACCCGCGGGACAGGGCTATGGCTACACCTTC CASSPAGQGYGYTF
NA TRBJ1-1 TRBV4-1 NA TGCGCCAGCAGCCCCCTAGGCCGGAGGGGTACTGAAGCTTTCTTT CASSPLGRRGTEAFF
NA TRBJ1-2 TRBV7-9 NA TGTGCCAGCAGCTTAAAACGATCCGGGGTCTACTATGGCTACACCTTC CASSLKRSGVYYGYTF
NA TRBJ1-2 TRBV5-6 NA TGTGCCAGCAGCTACGCGGGGTCCCAGATAAACTATGGCTACACCTTC CASSYAGSQINYGYTF
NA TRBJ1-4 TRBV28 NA TGTGCTTGGGGGGGTACTAATGAAAAACTGTTTTTT CAWGGTNEKLFF
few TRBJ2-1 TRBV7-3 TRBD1 TGTGCCAGCAGCTCGGACAGGGACGGTAACAATGAGCAGTTCTTC CASSSDRDGNNEQFF
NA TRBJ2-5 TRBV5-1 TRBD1 TGCGCCAGCAGCTTGGCCGGGACAGGGGAGACCCAGTACTTC CASSLAGTGETQYF
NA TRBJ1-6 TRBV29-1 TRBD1 TGCAGCGTCATGACAGGGGGGAATTCACCCCTCCACTTT CSVMTGGNSPLHF
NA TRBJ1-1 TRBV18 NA TGTGCCAGCTCACCATATCAGGCTCAGATGAACACTGAAGCTTTCTTT CASSPYQAQMNTEAFF
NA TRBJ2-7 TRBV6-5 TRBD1 TGTGCCAGCAGCGACAGGGTAAGGGGCGAGCAGTACTTC CASSDRVRGEQYF
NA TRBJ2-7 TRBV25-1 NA TGTGCCAGCAGTGCACTCTACGAGCAGTACTTC CASSALYEQYF
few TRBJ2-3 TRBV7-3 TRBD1 TGTGCCAGCAGCCGACAGGGGCCATCGGTCCCAGATACGCAGTATTTT CASSRQGPSVPDTQYF
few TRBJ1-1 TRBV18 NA TGTGCCAGCTCACCACCGGTCAGGGAAGAAGCTTTCTTT CASSPPVREEAFF
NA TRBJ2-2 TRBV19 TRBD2 TGTGCCAGTAGTATCCTAGCGGTCGACACCGGGGAGCTGTTTTTT CASSILAVDTGELFF
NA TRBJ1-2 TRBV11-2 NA TGTGCCAGCAGCCCCGACACCTATTTACAGTGGAACTATGGCTACACCTTC CASSPDTYLQWNYGYTF
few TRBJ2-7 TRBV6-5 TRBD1 TGTGCCAGCAGATGGACAGGGCACTACGAGCAGTACTTC CASRWTGHYEQYF
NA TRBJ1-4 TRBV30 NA TGTGCCTGGAGTGCAGTCCCCCTAGGCGAAAAACTGTTTTTT CAWSAVPLGEKLFF
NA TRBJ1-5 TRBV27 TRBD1 TGTGCCAGCAGTTACAGGGGAGGCAATCAGCCCCAGCATTTT CASSYRGGNQPQHF
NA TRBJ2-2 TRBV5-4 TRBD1 TGTGCCAGCAGCACGGTACAGGGGTTGAACACCGGGGAGCTGTTTTTT CASSTVQGLNTGELFF
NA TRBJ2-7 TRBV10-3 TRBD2 TGTGCCATCAGCGGGACTAGCGGGTCTCTCGAGCAGTACTTC CAISGTSGSLEQYF
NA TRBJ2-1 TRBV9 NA TGTGCCAGCAGCGTAGTAACTCACAATGAGCAGTTCTTC CASSVVTHNEQFF
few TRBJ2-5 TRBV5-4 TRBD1 TGTGCCAGCAGCTGGGACAGGGGGCAAGAGACCCAGTACTTC CASSWDRGQETQYF
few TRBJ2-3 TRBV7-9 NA TGTGCCAGCAGCTTAAAAACTCTCGACACAGATACGCAGTATTTT CASSLKTLDTDTQYF
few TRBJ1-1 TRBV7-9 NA TGTGCCAGCAGCCGAGCAAGGAACACTGAAGCTTTCTTT CASSRARNTEAFF
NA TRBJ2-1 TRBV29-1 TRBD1 TGCAGCGTGCCCCAGGGGGCGCGTAGGTACAATGAGCAGTTCTTC CSVPQGARRYNEQFF
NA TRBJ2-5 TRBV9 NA TGTGCCAGCAGCGTAGCGCCCGGGTACCAAGAGACCCAGTACTTC CASSVAPGYQETQYF
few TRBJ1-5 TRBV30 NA TGTGCCTGGAGTGTAGTGAGAGCGGGTCAGCCCCAGCATTTT CAWSVVRAGQPQHF
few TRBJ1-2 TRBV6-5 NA TGTGCGAGCAGACAGGTTGCTAACTATGGCTACACCTTC CASRQVANYGYTF
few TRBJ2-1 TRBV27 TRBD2 TGTGCCAGCAGTGGACTAGCGAACAATGAGCAGTTCTTC CASSGLANNEQFF
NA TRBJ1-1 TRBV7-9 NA TGTGCCAGCAGCTTCGCGGGGGACACTGAAGCTTTCTTT CASSFAGDTEAFF
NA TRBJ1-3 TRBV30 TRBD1 TGTGCCTGGAGTGTTCAGGGGGCGCTTGAAAACACCATATATTTT CAWSVQGALENTIYF
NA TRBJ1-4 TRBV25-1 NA TGTGCCAGCAGTGACTACAGTAATAATGAAAAACTGTTTTTT CASSDYSNNEKLFF
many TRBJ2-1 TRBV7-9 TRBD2 TGTGCCAGCAGCATTACTAGCGGGAGGGCCGGGAATGAGCAGTTCTTC CASSITSGRAGNEQFF
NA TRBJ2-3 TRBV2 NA TGTGCCAGTATGGACATCCTTAGCACAGATACGCAGTATTTT CASMDILSTDTQYF
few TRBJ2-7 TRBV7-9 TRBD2 TGTGCCAGCAGCTTATTTCCGACTAGCGGAGACTACGAGCAGTACTTC CASSLFPTSGDYEQYF
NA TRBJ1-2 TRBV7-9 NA TGTGCCAGCAGCTTAAGCGGCAGGTTCTATGGCTACACCTTC CASSLSGRFYGYTF
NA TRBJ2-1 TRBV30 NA TGTGCCTGGAGTGTCGACTTCCGCTCCTACAATGAGCAGTTCTTC CAWSVDFRSYNEQFF
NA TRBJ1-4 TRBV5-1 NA TGCGCCAGCAGCTTGGAGGAGGCTAATGAAAAACTGTTTTTT CASSLEEANEKLFF
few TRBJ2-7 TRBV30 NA TGTGCCTGGAGTGTACCAGGGACACTAGCCTACGAGCAGTACTTC CAWSVPGTLAYEQYF
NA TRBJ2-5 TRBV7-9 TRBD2 TGTGCCAGCAGTCCACTAGCGGGGGGGCGACAAGAGACCCAGTACTTC CASSPLAGGRQETQYF